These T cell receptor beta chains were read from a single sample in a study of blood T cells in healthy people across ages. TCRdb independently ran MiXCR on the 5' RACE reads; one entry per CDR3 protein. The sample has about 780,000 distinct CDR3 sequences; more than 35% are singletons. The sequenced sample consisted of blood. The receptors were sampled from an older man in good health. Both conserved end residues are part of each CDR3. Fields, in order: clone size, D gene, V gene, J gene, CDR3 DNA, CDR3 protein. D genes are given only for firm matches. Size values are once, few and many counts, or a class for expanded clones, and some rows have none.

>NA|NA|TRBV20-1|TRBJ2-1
TGCAGCCGACAGAATGAGTACAATGAGCAGTTCTTC
CSRQNEYNEQFF
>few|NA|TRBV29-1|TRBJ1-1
TGCAGCTCGGCCCGAATAGGACGTTGGAACACTGAAGCTTTCTTT
CSSARIGRWNTEAFF
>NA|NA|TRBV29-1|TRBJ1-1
TGCAGCGTTGAGGCTCACGAGAACACTGAAGCTTTCTTT
CSVEAHENTEAFF
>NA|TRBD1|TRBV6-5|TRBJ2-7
TGTGCCAGTCGAACAGGGGGCATCTACGAGCAGTACTTC
CASRTGGIYEQYF
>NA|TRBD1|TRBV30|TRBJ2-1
TGTGCCTGGAGGGCCCGACAGGGGGCTTGGCGGGAGCGTTACAATGAGCAGTTCTTC
CAWRARQGAWRERYNEQFF
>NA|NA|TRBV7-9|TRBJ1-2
TGTGCCAGCAGCTTTGAAGGGAATCCCTATGGCTACACCTTC
CASSFEGNPYGYTF
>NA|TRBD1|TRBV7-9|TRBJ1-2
TGTGCCAGCAGCACCACGGACAGGGGCAACTATGGCTACACCTTC
CASSTTDRGNYGYTF
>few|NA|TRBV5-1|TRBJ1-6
TGCGCCAGCAGCGAGGCCTCGGATAATTCACCCCTCCACTTT
CASSEASDNSPLHF
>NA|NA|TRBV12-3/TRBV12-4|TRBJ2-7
TGTGCCAGCAGTTTGTTCCCCAGCGGAATCGAGCAGTACTTC
CASSLFPSGIEQYF
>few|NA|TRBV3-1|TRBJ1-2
TGTGCCAGCAGCCAACGTGCGAGATCTAACTATGGCTACACCTTC
CASSQRARSNYGYTF